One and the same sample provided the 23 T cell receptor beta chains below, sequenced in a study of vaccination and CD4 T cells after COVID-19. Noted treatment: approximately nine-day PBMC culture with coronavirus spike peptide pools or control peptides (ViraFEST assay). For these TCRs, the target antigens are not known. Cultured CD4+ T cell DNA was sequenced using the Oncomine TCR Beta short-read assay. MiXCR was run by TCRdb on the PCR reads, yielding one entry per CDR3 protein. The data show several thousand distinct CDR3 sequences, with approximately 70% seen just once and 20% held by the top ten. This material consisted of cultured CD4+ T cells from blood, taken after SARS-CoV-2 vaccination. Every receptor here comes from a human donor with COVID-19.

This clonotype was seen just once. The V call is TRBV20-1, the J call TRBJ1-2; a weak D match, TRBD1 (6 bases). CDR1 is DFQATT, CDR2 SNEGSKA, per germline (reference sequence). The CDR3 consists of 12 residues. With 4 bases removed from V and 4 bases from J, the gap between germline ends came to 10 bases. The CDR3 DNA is TGCAGTGCTATTACAGGGTTCTATGGCTACACCTTC. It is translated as CSAITGFYGYTF.

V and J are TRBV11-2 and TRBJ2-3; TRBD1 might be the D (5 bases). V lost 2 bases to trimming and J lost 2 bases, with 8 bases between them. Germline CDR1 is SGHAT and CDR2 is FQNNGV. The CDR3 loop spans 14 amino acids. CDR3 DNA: TGTGCCAGCAGCTTATCCAGGGCCACAGATACGCAGTATTTT. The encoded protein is CASSLSRATDTQYF.

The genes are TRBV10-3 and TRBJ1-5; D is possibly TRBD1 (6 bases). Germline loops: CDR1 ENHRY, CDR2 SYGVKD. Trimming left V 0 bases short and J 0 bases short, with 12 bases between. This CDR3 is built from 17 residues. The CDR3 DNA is TGTGCCATCAGTGAGTCTAGGGGGATTATTAGCAATCAGCCCCAGCATTTT. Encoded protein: CAISESRGIISNQPQHF.

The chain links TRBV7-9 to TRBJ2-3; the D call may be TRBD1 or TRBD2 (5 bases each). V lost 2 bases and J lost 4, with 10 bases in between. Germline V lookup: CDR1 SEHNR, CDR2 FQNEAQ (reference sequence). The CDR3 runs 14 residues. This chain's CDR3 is CASSLLGDADTQYF. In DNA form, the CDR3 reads TGTGCCAGCAGCTTATTGGGGGATGCAGATACGCAGTATTTT.

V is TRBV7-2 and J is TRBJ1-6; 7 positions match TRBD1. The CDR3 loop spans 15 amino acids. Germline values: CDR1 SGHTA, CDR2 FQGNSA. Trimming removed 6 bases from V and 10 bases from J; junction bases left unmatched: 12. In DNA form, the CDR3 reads TGTGCCAGCAGTCGTGAAACAGGGGCGAACTCACCCCTCCACTTT. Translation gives CASSRETGANSPLHF.

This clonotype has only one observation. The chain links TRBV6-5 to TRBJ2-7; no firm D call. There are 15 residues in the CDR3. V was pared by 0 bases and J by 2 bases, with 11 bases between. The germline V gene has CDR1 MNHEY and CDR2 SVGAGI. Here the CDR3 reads CASSYSGSATYEQYF. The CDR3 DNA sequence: TGTGCCAGCAGTTACTCGGGTTCGGCAACCTACGAGCAGTACTTC.

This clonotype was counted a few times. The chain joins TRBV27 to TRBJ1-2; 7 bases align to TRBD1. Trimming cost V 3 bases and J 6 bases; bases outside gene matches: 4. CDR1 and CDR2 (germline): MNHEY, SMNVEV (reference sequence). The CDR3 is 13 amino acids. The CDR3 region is CASSFRDSHGYTF. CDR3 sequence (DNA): TGTGCCAGCAGTTTTCGGGACAGCCATGGCTACACCTTC.

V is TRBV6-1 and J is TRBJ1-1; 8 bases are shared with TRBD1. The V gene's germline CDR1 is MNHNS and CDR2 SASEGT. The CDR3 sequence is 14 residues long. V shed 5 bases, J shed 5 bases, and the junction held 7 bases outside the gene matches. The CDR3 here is CASSTDRGGTEAFF. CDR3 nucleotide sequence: TGTGCCAGCAGTACCGACAGGGGAGGGACTGAAGCTTTCTTT.

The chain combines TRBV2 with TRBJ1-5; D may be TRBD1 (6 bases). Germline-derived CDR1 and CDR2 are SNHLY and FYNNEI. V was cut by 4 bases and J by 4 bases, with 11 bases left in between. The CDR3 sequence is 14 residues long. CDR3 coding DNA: TGTGCCAGCAGTGTTGGCAGGGGAAATCAGCCCCAGCATTTT. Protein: CASSVGRGNQPQHF.

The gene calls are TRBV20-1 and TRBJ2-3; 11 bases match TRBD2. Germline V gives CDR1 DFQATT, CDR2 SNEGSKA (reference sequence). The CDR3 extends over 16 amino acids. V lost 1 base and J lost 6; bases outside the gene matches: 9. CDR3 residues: CSARGDSGGGPDTQYF. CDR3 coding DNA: TGCAGTGCTAGAGGGGATAGCGGGGGGGGGCCCGATACGCAGTATTTT.

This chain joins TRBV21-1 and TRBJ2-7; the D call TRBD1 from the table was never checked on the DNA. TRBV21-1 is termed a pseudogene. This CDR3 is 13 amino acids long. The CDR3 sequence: CASIGTGRYEQYF. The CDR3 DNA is TGTGCCAGCATTGGGACAGGGCGGTACGAGCAGTACTTC.

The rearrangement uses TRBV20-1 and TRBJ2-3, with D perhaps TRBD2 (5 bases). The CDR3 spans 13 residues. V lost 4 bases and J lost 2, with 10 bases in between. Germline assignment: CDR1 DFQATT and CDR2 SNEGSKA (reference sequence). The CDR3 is CSATSLSTDTQYF. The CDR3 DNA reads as TGCAGTGCTACTAGCCTTTCCACAGATACGCAGTATTTT.

CDR3 amino acids: CASSQDFRGDTEAFF. The CDR3 DNA sequence: TGTGCCAGCAGCCAAGACTTCAGGGGAGATACTGAAGCTTTCTTT. The chain uses TRBV4-2 and TRBJ1-1; the D gene is possibly TRBD1 (6 bases). The CDR3 runs to 15 residues. Germline values: CDR1 LGHNA, CDR2 YNFKEQ. V was clipped by 0 bases and J by 5 bases, with 13 bases between them.

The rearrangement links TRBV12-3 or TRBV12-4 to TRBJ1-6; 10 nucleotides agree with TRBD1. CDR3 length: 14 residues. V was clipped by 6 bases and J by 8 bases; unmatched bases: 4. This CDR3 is CASRGDRGHSPLHF. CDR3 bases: TGTGCCAGCAGGGGGGACAGGGGCCATTCACCCCTCCACTTT.

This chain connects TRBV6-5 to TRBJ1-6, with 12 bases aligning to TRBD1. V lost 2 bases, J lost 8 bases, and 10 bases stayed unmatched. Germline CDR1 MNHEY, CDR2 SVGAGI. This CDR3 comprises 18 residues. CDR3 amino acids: CASSYRLGGTGGDSPLHF. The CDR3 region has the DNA TGTGCCAGCAGTTACCGCTTAGGGGGGACAGGGGGCGATTCACCCCTCCACTTT.

CDR3 sequence: CASSYSRGGSYNEQFF. The CDR3 region has the DNA TGTGCCAGCAGTTACTCACGGGGGGGCTCCTACAATGAGCAGTTCTTC. The J gene is TRBJ2-1, the V gene TRBV6-5, with 8 bases matching TRBD2. The trim removed 0 bases at V and 0 bases at J, leaving 1 base unmatched. Germline V lookup: CDR1 MNHEY, CDR2 SVGAGI. There are 16 residues in the CDR3.

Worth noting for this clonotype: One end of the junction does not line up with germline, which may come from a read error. The CDR3 DNA reads TGCGCCAGCAGCTTACAGGACAACTCCTACGAGCAGTACTTC. Translated, it gives CASSLQDNSYEQYF. The chain uses TRBV7-9 and TRBJ2-7; tentatively, D is TRBD1 (5 bases). CDR3 length: 14 residues. Germline CDR1 reads SEHNR; CDR2 reads FQNEAQ (reference sequence).

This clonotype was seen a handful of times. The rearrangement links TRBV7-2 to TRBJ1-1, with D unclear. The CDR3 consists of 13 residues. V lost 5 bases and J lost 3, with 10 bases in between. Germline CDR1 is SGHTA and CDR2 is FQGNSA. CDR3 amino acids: CASSVETYTEAFF. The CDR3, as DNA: TGTGCCAGCAGCGTGGAGACGTACACTGAAGCTTTCTTT.

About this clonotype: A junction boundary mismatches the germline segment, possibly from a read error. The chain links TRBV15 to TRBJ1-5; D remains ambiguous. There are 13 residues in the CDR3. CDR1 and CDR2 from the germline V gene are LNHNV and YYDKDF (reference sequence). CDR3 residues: CATSRDQKGRPSF. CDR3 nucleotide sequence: TGTGCCACCAGCAGAGATCAGAAAGGGAGGCCATCTTTT. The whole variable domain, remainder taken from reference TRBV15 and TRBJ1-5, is DAMVIQNPRYQVTQFGKPVTLSCSQTLNHNVMYWYQQKSSQAPKLLFHYYDKDFNNEADTPDNFQSRRPNTSFCFLDIRSPGLGDTAMYLCATSRDQKGRPSFGDGTRLSIL.

The CDR3 region is CASSLSHRGLLPGYTF. In nucleotides, the CDR3 is TGTGCCAGCAGTTTATCTCACAGGGGGCTTCTACCGGGCTACACCTTC. V usage is TRBV28 and J usage is TRBJ1-2; TRBD1 agrees at 9 bases. CDR1 is MDHEN, CDR2 SYDVKM, per germline. CDR3 length: 16 amino acids. Unmatched junction bases numbered 11, after V lost 1 base and J lost 8 bases.

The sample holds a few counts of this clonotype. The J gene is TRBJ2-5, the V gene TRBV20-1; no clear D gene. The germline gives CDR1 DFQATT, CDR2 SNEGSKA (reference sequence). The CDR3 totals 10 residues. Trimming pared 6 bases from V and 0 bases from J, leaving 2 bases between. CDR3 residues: CSANQETQYF. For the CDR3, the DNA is TGCAGTGCCAACCAAGAGACCCAGTACTTC.

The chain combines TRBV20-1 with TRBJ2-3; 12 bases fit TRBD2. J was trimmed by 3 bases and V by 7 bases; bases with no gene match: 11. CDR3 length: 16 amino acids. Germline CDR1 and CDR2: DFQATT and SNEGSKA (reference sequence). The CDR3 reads CSVPGLAGPPTDTQYF. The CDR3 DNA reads TGCAGTGTCCCGGGACTAGCGGGCCCTCCAACAGATACGCAGTATTTT.

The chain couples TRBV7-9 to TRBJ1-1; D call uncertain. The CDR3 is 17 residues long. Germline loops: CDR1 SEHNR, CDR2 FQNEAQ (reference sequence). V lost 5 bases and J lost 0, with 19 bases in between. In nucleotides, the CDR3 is TGTGCCAGCAGCATCATGTTAGGACGCGGCATGAACACTGAAGCTTTCTTT. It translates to CASSIMLGRGMNTEAFF.